These 21 T cell receptor beta chains share one sample of origin, sequenced in a study of blood T cell repertoires in COVID-19. The table came from immunoSEQ multiplex PCR; TCRdb's copy has only in-frame clones and leaves some out. The sample records around 150,000 clones, approximately 84% being singletons. Sequenced input: peripheral blood. The receptors derive from a man aged 65-85 years with acute or convalescent COVID-19.

The CDR3 coding sequence is TGTGCCAGCAGCTTGGGGACCGGGACATACTACGAGCAGTACTTC. It translates to CASSLGTGTYYEQYF. This chain joins TRBV11-1 and TRBJ2-7, with a weak D call TRBD1 (6 bases). This CDR3 has 15 amino acids. Germline CDR1 and CDR2: SGHAT and FQDESV (reference sequence). Trimming took 3 bases from V and 3 from J, leaving 15 bases between them.

V usage is TRBV24-1 and J usage is TRBJ2-3; no definite D call. The ends were cut back, 10 bases at V and 2 bases at J, with 6 bases in the middle. The CDR3 extends over 11 amino acids. Germline loops: CDR1 KGHDR, CDR2 SFDVKD. CDR3 nucleotides: TGTGCCACAGCTGCCACAGATACGCAGTATTTT. It codes for CATAATDTQYF.

The rearrangement links TRBV11-2 to TRBJ1-6; D gene unclear. Trimming took 6 bases from V and 9 from J, leaving 15 bases between them. The CDR3 totals 14 residues. Looked up from germline, CDR1 is SGHAT and CDR2 is FQNNGV. The CDR3 bases are TGTGCCAGCAGTCAAGGGCTCGGGGTTTCACCCCTCCACTTT. Translating it yields CASSQGLGVSPLHF.

This sequence joins TRBV6-5 and TRBJ1-1; D uncertain. Germline V gene sequence: CDR1 MNHEY, CDR2 SVGAGI. The V and J ends lost 6 bases and 2 bases respectively, with 7 bases between them. This CDR3 region has 12 residues. The CDR3: CASRRENTEAFF. The CDR3 DNA sequence: TGTGCCAGCAGGAGGGAAAACACTGAAGCTTTCTTT.

The gene calls are TRBV2 and TRBJ1-5; D is ambiguous. V lost 0 bases to trimming and J lost 5 bases, with 8 bases between them. Germline values: CDR1 SNHLY, CDR2 FYNNEI. The CDR3 is made up of 14 amino acids. CDR3 DNA sequence: TGTGCCAGCAGTGAAGCGTCCGGGGATCAGCCCCAGCATTTT. Protein product: CASSEASGDQPQHF.

The J gene is TRBJ2-7, the V gene TRBV3-1 (or the pseudogene TRBV3-2); perhaps TRBD2 as D (5 bases). Trimming took 2 bases from V and 3 from J, leaving 11 bases between them. There are 14 residues in the CDR3. Germline-derived CDR1 and CDR2 are LGHDT and YNNKEL (reference sequence). CDR3 in DNA: TGTGCCAGCAGCCAAACTAGTGATATCTACGAGCAGTACTTC. Translated, it gives CASSQTSDIYEQYF.

The chain combines TRBV7-3 with TRBJ2-1; 8 bases are shared with TRBD2. Germline CDR1 and CDR2: SGHTA and FQGTGA. V lost 1 base, J lost 5 bases, and 7 bases stayed unmatched. This CDR3 has 16 amino acids. The CDR3, as DNA: TGTGCCAGCAGCTTAAATAGGCGGGGGGCCCACAATGAGCAGTTCTTC. It yields the protein CASSLNRRGAHNEQFF.

This clone appeared a few times. J is TRBJ1-6 and V is TRBV30; a weak D match, TRBD1 (6 bases). The germline V gene has CDR1 GTSNPN and CDR2 SVGIG (reference sequence). Deletions cut 0 bases from V and 8 bases from J, with 11 bases between. This CDR3 spans 14 amino acids. The CDR3 nucleotides are TGTGCCTGGAGTGTAGGACAGCTAGATTCACCCCTCCACTTT. This translates into CAWSVGQLDSPLHF.

Only a few counts were recorded for this clone. The chain has TRBV6-5 and TRBJ2-7, with TRBD2 as a possible D gene (5 bases). In germline, CDR1 is MNHEY, CDR2 SVGAGI. V dropped 2 bases and J dropped 0 bases, with 11 bases sitting between them. CDR3 length: 15 amino acids. The CDR3 loop reads CASSYDRRASYEQYF. CDR3 bases: TGTGCCAGCAGTTACGATCGGCGGGCCTCCTACGAGCAGTACTTC.

This clone was observed a single time. The chain uses TRBV6-5 and TRBJ2-5; D gene unclear. The CDR3 runs 15 residues. Germline V gene sequence: CDR1 MNHEY, CDR2 SVGAGI. V dropped 6 bases and J dropped 1 base, with 15 bases sitting between them. CDR3 residues: CASSGTGSVQETQYF. In nucleotides, the CDR3 is TGTGCCAGCAGCGGAACCGGGTCTGTCCAAGAGACCCAGTACTTC.

The chain carries TRBV30 and TRBJ1-5; 9 bases fit TRBD1. Germline trimming cut 0 bases from V and 3 bases from J; bases unmatched to any gene: 3. The length of the CDR3 is 15 residues. The germline V gene has CDR1 GTSNPN and CDR2 SVGIG (reference sequence). CDR3 nucleotide sequence: TGTGCCTGGAGTGTAGACAGGGGGGACAATCAGCCCCAGCATTTT. Protein product: CAWSVDRGDNQPQHF.

V usage is TRBV2 and J usage is TRBJ2-3; 9 nucleotides agree with TRBD2. V trimming: 1 base; J trimming: 4 bases; junction bases outside the gene matches: 15. CDR1 is SNHLY and CDR2 is FYNNEI in the germline V gene. The CDR3 extends over 19 amino acids. CDR3 loop: CASSEGAGGGPGRSDTQYF. In DNA, the CDR3 is TGTGCCAGCAGTGAAGGCGCGGGGGGGGGCCCCGGTAGGTCAGATACGCAGTATTTT.

The chain is built from TRBV29-1 and TRBJ2-3; 13 bases agree with TRBD2. With V trimmed by 5 bases and J by 7 bases, 9 bases remained unmatched. CDR3 length equals 15 residues. CDR1 is SQVTM, CDR2 ANQGSEA, per germline. CDR3 nucleotides: TGCAGCGTTCCCCGGACTAGCGGGAGTTATAATACGCAGTATTTT. Amino acids: CSVPRTSGSYNTQYF.

The chain links TRBV3-1 (or the pseudogene TRBV3-2) to TRBJ2-2; TRBD2 is a possible D gene (5 bases). The V and J ends lost 4 bases and 1 base respectively, with 7 bases between them. Looked up from germline, CDR1 is LGHDT and CDR2 is YNNKEL (reference sequence). There are 14 residues in the CDR3. The CDR3 protein is CASSPGKNTGELFF. The CDR3 nucleotides are TGTGCCAGCAGCCCGGGAAAGAACACCGGGGAGCTGTTTTTT.

In its sample, this clone was seen a few times. This rearrangement joins TRBV12-3 or TRBV12-4 to TRBJ2-7, with 9 bases aligning to TRBD2. This CDR3 is built from 12 residues. J lost 3 bases, V lost 6 bases, and 0 bases had no gene match. The CDR3 reads CASRREGYEQYF. The CDR3 DNA reads as TGTGCCAGCAGGCGGGAGGGCTACGAGCAGTACTTC.

The chain links TRBV18 to TRBJ2-5; no firm D call. The germline V gene encodes CDR1 KGHSH and CDR2 LQKENI. V was shortened by 6 bases and J by 5 bases, with 16 bases between the two germline ends. CDR3 length: 14 residues. As DNA, the CDR3 is TGTGCCAGCTCCCCCCCCACGGGTAGGGAGACCCAGTACTTC. Its translation: CASSPPTGRETQYF.

The chain is built from TRBV29-1 and TRBJ2-7, with 14 bases fitting TRBD2. The CDR3 has 13 residues. Germline CDR1 is SQVTM and CDR2 is ANQGSEA. V trimming: 5 bases; J trimming: 6 bases; junction bases outside the gene matches: 3. This CDR3 reads CSVSGLAGGEQYF. The CDR3, as DNA: TGCAGCGTTTCCGGACTAGCGGGAGGCGAGCAGTACTTC.

This rearrangement joins TRBV14 to TRBJ2-1; 11 nucleotides agree with TRBD2. Unmatched junction bases numbered 8, after V lost 6 bases and J lost 7 bases. CDR3 size: 15 residues. CDR1 is SGHDN and CDR2 is FVKESK in the germline V gene. The CDR3 DNA reads TGTGCCAGCAGGCATACTAGCGGGAGAAGGAATGAGCAGTTCTTC. Translated, it gives CASRHTSGRRNEQFF.

The CDR3 loop reads CASNAPHRAYEQYF. The CDR3 coding sequence is TGTGCCAGCAACGCCCCGCACAGGGCCTACGAGCAGTACTTC. The chain joins TRBV6-5 to TRBJ2-7; weak D call: TRBD1 (6 bases). The CDR3 runs to 14 residues. V lost 7 bases to trimming and J lost 2 bases, with 15 bases between them. Germline CDR1 reads MNHEY; CDR2 reads SVGAGI.

The chain recombines TRBV6-6 with TRBJ1-3; the D gene is possibly TRBD1 (6 bases). Per germline, CDR1 MNHNY and CDR2 SVGAGI (reference sequence). CDR3 length equals 14 residues. Trimming removed 7 bases from V and 2 bases from J, with 12 bases in between. CDR3 region: CASNIGGAGNTIYF. The CDR3 DNA is TGTGCCAGCAACATAGGGGGAGCTGGAAACACCATATATTTT.

This chain uses TRBV5-1 with TRBJ1-2, with D possibly being TRBD1 (6 bases). Germline V gives CDR1 SGHRS, CDR2 YFSETQ. The CDR3 sequence is 15 residues long. V lost 0 bases and J 3 bases, leaving 12 bases between the germline ends. CDR3 amino acids: CASSLADRRDYGYTF. DNA for the CDR3: TGCGCCAGCAGCTTGGCAGACAGGCGGGACTATGGCTACACCTTC.